What follows are 24 T cell receptor beta chains derived from one specimen sequenced in a study of control samples from healthy donors and cancer patients. Repertoires were generated with immunoSEQ multiplex PCR, while TCRdb's copy carries only in-frame clones and drops some. Of fewer than 150,000 clones listed, roughly 90% are singletons. The specimen sequenced was blood. The receptors come from a woman in her late teens or twenties in good health.

The chain joins TRBV7-3 to TRBJ2-1; D is ambiguous. Germline-derived CDR1 and CDR2 are SGHTA and FQGTGA. Trimming removed 2 bases from V and 0 bases from J, with 8 bases in between. This CDR3 spans 15 amino acids. The CDR3 loop is CASSLVNGSYNEQFF. CDR3 coding DNA: TGTGCCAGCAGCTTAGTTAACGGCTCCTACAATGAGCAGTTCTTC.

V is TRBV7-2 and J is TRBJ1-6; D might be TRBD1 (6 bases). CDR3 length: 17 amino acids. Germline V gives CDR1 SGHTA, CDR2 FQGNSA. Between the trimmed V and J ends, which lost 5 bases and 0 bases, there was a span of 14 bases. Written as DNA, the CDR3 is TGTGCCAGCAGCCGTGGGGGGGGCTACTCCTATAATTCACCCCTCCACTTT. This translates into CASSRGGGYSYNSPLHF.

J is TRBJ2-2 and V is TRBV3-1 (or the pseudogene TRBV3-2), with TRBD1 matching 8 bases. V was pared by 3 bases and J by 5 bases, with 5 bases of the junction left unmatched. Looked up from germline, CDR1 is LGHDT and CDR2 is YNNKEL (reference sequence). This CDR3 spans 15 amino acids. This chain's CDR3 is CASSQPQGATGELFF. The CDR3 DNA sequence: TGTGCCAGCAGCCAGCCTCAGGGGGCGACCGGGGAGCTGTTTTTT.

This sequence joins TRBV3-1 (or the pseudogene TRBV3-2) and TRBJ2-5; 9 nucleotides align to TRBD2. V shed 4 bases, J shed 2 bases, and the junction held 5 bases outside the gene matches. The CDR3 has 15 amino acids. CDR1 and CDR2 (germline): LGHDT, YNNKEL (reference sequence). This CDR3 reads CASSRSGGRQETQYF. In nucleotides, the CDR3 is TGTGCCAGCAGCCGAAGCGGGGGGAGACAAGAGACCCAGTACTTC.

The genes are TRBV5-6 and TRBJ2-7; 7 nucleotides match TRBD1. Germline lookup yields CDR1 SGHDT and CDR2 YYEEEE. V shed 1 base, J shed 3 bases, and the junction held 4 bases outside the gene matches. The CDR3 spans 14 residues. Written as DNA, the CDR3 is TGTGCCAGCAGCTTGCGGGCAGGGGGCTACGAGCAGTACTTC. Amino acid sequence: CASSLRAGGYEQYF. The variable domain in full, with the rest retrieved from reference TRBV5-6 and TRBJ2-7, is DAGVTQSPTHLIKTRGQQVTLRCSPKSGHDTVSWYQQALGQGPQFIFQYYEEEERQRGNFPDRFSGHQFPNYSSELNVNALLLGDSALYLCASSLRAGGYEQYFGPGTRLTVT.

This chain uses TRBV19 with TRBJ2-4, with a possible D match to TRBD1 (6 bases). Germline CDR1 is LNHDA and CDR2 is SQIVND (reference sequence). The CDR3 runs 15 residues. V dropped 7 bases and J dropped 0 bases, with 13 bases sitting between them. Here the CDR3 DNA reads TGTGCCAGTACCAAACAGGGTCTAGCCAAAAACATTCAGTACTTC. Protein: CASTKQGLAKNIQYF.

The genes are TRBV7-9 and TRBJ2-7; TRBD1 matches 12 bases. J lost 4 bases, V lost 5 bases, and 9 bases had no gene match. Germline V gene data show CDR1 as SEHNR and CDR2 as FQNEAQ (reference sequence). The CDR3 covers 16 residues. The CDR3 sequence: CASSNPRDRGRYEQYF. The CDR3 DNA follows: TGTGCCAGCAGCAACCCCCGGGACAGGGGGCGGTACGAGCAGTACTTC.

DNA of the CDR3: TGTGCCAGCAGCGTAGTAGGAGTGGGGGGTCCCTCTAATAACTATGGCTACACCTTC. Translation: CASSVVGVGGPSNNYGYTF. V and J are TRBV9 and TRBJ1-2, with D perhaps TRBD1 (5 bases). Germline lookup yields CDR1 SGDLS and CDR2 YYNGEE. Trimming pared 0 bases from V and 1 base from J, leaving 22 bases between. The CDR3 spans 19 residues. Based on the CDR3 plus reference TRBV9 and TRBJ1-2, the full variable domain is DSGVTQTPKHLITATGQRVTLRCSPRSGDLSVYWYQQSLDQGLQFLIQYYNGEERAKGNILERFSAQQFPDLHSELNLSSLELGDSALYFCASSVVGVGGPSNNYGYTFGSGTRLTVV.

V usage is TRBV28 and J usage is TRBJ2-7; tentatively, D is TRBD1 or TRBD2 (5 bases each). CDR3 length: 15 residues. The germline CDR1 and CDR2 sequences are MDHEN and SYDVKM. V lost 8 bases and J 1 base, leaving 18 bases between the germline ends. CDR3 loop: CASQAPGTGSYEQYF. CDR3 DNA sequence: TGTGCCAGCCAGGCGCCAGGGACGGGATCCTACGAGCAGTACTTC.

The genes are TRBV29-1 and TRBJ2-5, with D tentatively TRBD1 or TRBD2 (5 bases each). V gave up 0 bases and J gave up 7 bases, with 18 bases separating them. Germline CDR1 reads SQVTM; CDR2 reads ANQGSEA. This CDR3 comprises 15 residues. In DNA form, the CDR3 reads TGCAGCGTTGAAGATCTATACGAGGGGCTTGTGACCCAGTACTTC. Translated, it gives CSVEDLYEGLVTQYF.

The chain carries TRBV4-3 and TRBJ1-6; D is uncertain. The V end was cut by 0 bases, the J end by 0 bases, with 9 bases between. This CDR3 is 17 amino acids long. The germline V gene has CDR1 LGHNA and CDR2 YSLEER. CDR3 in amino acids: CASSQDGVSSYNSPLHF. The CDR3 DNA follows: TGCGCCAGCAGCCAAGATGGAGTGAGCTCCTATAATTCACCCCTCCACTTT.

The chain recombines TRBV4-3 with TRBJ2-3; D may be TRBD1 or TRBD2 (5 bases each). Trimming took 1 base from V and 2 from J, leaving 7 bases between them. The CDR3 consists of 14 residues. Per the germline V gene, CDR1 is LGHNA and CDR2 is YSLEER. CDR3 sequence reads: CASSQGGITDTQYF. The CDR3 region has the DNA TGCGCCAGCAGCCAAGGGGGGATCACAGATACGCAGTATTTT.

This chain uses TRBV28 with TRBJ2-1; tentatively, D is TRBD1 (6 bases). Looked up from germline, CDR1 is MDHEN and CDR2 is SYDVKM. V lost 3 bases to trimming and J lost 6 bases, with 9 bases between them. The CDR3 has 13 residues. The CDR3 region has the DNA TGTGCCAGCAGTTTGGTAGGGGGCAATGAGCAGTTCTTC. Translation: CASSLVGGNEQFF.

The chain carries TRBV7-2 and TRBJ1-5; possibly TRBD1 for D (6 bases). Between the trimmed V and J ends, which lost 0 bases and 1 base, there was a span of 13 bases. Per the germline V gene, CDR1 is SGHTA and CDR2 is FQGNSA. The CDR3 is 17 residues long. This chain's CDR3 is CASSLAGTSRSNQPQHF. DNA of the CDR3: TGTGCCAGCAGCTTAGCCGGGACAAGCAGGAGCAATCAGCCCCAGCATTTT.

The J gene is TRBJ2-7, the V gene TRBV29-1, with 8 bases identical to TRBD1. In germline, CDR1 is SQVTM, CDR2 ANQGSEA. The CDR3 length is 14 residues. V lost 7 bases, J lost 0 bases, and 8 bases stayed unmatched. Written as DNA, the CDR3 is TGCAGCGGAAAGGACAGGGTTAGCTCCTACGAGCAGTACTTC. Amino acid sequence: CSGKDRVSSYEQYF.

With regard to this clone: A read error may account for a junction end that differs from germline. The rearrangement uses TRBV9 and TRBJ2-7; D could derive from TRBD1 or TRBD2 (7 bases each). The CDR3 has 16 amino acids. The germline gives CDR1 SGDLS, CDR2 YYNGEE. CDR3 amino acids: CAPSGGGGQYTYEQYF. CDR3 nucleotide sequence: TGCGCCCCCAGCGGAGGGGGGGGACAGTATACCTACGAGCAGTACTTC.

CDR3 region: CASSQESRTQGAIDQPQHF. CDR3 DNA: TGTGCCAGCAGCCAAGAAAGCCGGACGCAGGGGGCTATCGATCAGCCCCAGCATTTT. This chain uses TRBV3-1 (or the pseudogene TRBV3-2) with TRBJ1-5, with 8 positions matching TRBD1. The CDR3 runs to 19 residues. V trimming: 0 bases; J trimming: 5 bases; junction bases outside the gene matches: 15. Germline CDR1 and CDR2: LGHDT and YNNKEL (reference sequence).

The chain combines TRBV14 with TRBJ1-1, with D possibly TRBD1 on 6 matching bases. Per germline, CDR1 SGHDN and CDR2 FVKESK. V dropped 3 bases and J dropped 5 bases, with 10 bases sitting between them. The CDR3 loop spans 13 amino acids. The CDR3 DNA sequence: TGTGCCAGCAGCCAGGGGGCTTTAACTGAAGCTTTCTTT. It translates to CASSQGALTEAFF.

The chain joins TRBV27 to TRBJ1-1; D is ambiguous. Trimming shortened V by 4 bases and J by 0 bases, and 12 bases separated the two germline ends. The CDR3 spans 15 residues. Germline V CDR1 and CDR2: MNHEY, SMNVEV (reference sequence). This CDR3 reads CASSSGPGLNTEAFF. In DNA, the CDR3 is TGTGCCAGCAGTTCCGGCCCCGGATTGAACACTGAAGCTTTCTTT.

The table lists this clone with a few counts. The chain couples TRBV5-6 to TRBJ1-3, with TRBD1 matching 7 bases. This CDR3 region has 14 residues. V was clipped by 0 bases and J by 6 bases; unmatched bases: 3. Per germline, CDR1 SGHDT and CDR2 YYEEEE. Here the CDR3 DNA reads TGTGCCAGCAGCTTGGAAGACAGGGCAAACACCATATATTTT. Protein product: CASSLEDRANTIYF.

V usage is TRBV9 and J usage is TRBJ2-7; the match to TRBD1 covers 10 bases. Losses at the gene ends were 6 bases for V and 3 bases for J; bases not matched to a gene: 12. The CDR3 spans 16 residues. The germline V gene encodes CDR1 SGDLS and CDR2 YYNGEE. The CDR3 reads CASKEPGQGLFYEQYF. CDR3 coding DNA: TGTGCCAGCAAGGAGCCGGGACAGGGGTTATTCTACGAGCAGTACTTC.

This chain joins TRBV2 and TRBJ2-3; TRBD1 or TRBD2 may be the D gene (5 bases each). V dropped 4 bases and J dropped 2 bases, with 13 bases sitting between them. Germline values: CDR1 SNHLY, CDR2 FYNNEI. The CDR3 runs 15 residues. Here the CDR3 DNA reads TGTGCCAGCAGTGGAGGGACCACAAACACAGATACGCAGTATTTT. Its translation is CASSGGTTNTDTQYF.

The chain combines TRBV19 with TRBJ2-4, with TRBD2 as a possible D gene (6 bases). V gave up 6 bases and J gave up 0 bases, with 21 bases separating them. This CDR3 comprises 18 residues. CDR1 and CDR2 from the germline V gene are LNHDA and SQIVND (reference sequence). The chain's CDR3 is CASSMGLLGGRAKNIQYF. The CDR3, as DNA: TGTGCCAGTAGCATGGGTTTACTTGGAGGGAGAGCCAAAAACATTCAGTACTTC.

V usage is TRBV5-1 and J usage is TRBJ1-4; 10 bases map to TRBD1. The trim removed 2 bases at V and 6 bases at J, leaving 1 base unmatched. CDR1 is SGHRS and CDR2 is YFSETQ in the germline V gene. The CDR3 runs 14 residues. CDR3 loop: CASSLGTGDEKLFF. CDR3 nucleotide sequence: TGCGCCAGCAGCTTAGGGACAGGGGATGAAAAACTGTTTTTT.